This T cell receptor beta chain was retrieved from a study of T-cell memory formation after mild COVID-19. General study results and limits: While clones contracting from day 15 to 85 were balanced between CD4 and CD8, later expanders leaned CD4+. Cross-reactive memory apparently joined, as some responding clones appeared in pre-infection memory.

CDR3 size: 15 residues. CDR1 and CDR2 (germline): SSHAT, FNYEAQ (reference sequence). As concerns this clonotype: Its antigen is currently unknown. One end of the junction is discordant with germline, which a read error may explain.

Amplification by 5'RACE using constant-segment primers produced TCR alpha and TCR beta cDNA libraries that carried sample barcodes and UMIs. TCRdb processed the 5' RACE reads anew with MiXCR; each CDR3 protein has one entry. The table shows fewer than 550,000 distinct CDR3 sequences, with around 20% occurring only once. The chain combines TRBV7-7 with TRBJ2-7; 13 nucleotides match TRBD2. What was sequenced was PBMCs or a T cell subset sorted from them (not recorded which). The sequence was collected from an adult woman who had mild COVID-19 (a few samples of this study predate the infection). Cell type and time point are not known. The CDR3 coding sequence is TGTGCTAGCAGCCCTACCACTAGCGGGAGGGGCGAGCAGTACTTC. Protein: CASSPTTSGRGEQYF.